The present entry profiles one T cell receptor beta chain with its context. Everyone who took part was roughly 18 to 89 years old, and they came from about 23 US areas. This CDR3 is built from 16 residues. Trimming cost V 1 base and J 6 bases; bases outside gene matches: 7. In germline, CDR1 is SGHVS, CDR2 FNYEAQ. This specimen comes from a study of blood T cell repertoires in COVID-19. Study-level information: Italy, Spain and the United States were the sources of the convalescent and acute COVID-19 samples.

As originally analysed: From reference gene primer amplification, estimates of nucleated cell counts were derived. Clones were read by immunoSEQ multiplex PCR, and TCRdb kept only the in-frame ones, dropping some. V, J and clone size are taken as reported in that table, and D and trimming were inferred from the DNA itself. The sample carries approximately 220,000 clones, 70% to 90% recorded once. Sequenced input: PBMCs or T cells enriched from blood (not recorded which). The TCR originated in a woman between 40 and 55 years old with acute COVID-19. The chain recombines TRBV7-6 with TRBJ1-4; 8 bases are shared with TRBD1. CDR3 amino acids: CASSLGGDRSDEKLFF. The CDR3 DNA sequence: TGTGCCAGCAGCTTAGGGGGGGACAGGAGTGATGAAAAACTGTTTTTT.